A single sample is the source of the 30 T cell receptor beta chains below, sequenced in a study of CD8 T cells in ankylosing spondylitis (dated by TCRdb to about 2017). Paper-wide results and their limitations: A TCR beta motif made up of several highly homologous amino acid variants appeared to be characteristic of blood from ankylosing spondylitis patients.

Their antigen targets remain unknown. The library was generated by 5' RACE. The instrument was an Illumina HiSeq 2500. TCRdb reanalyzed the raw reads on its own, using fastp at Q25 for trimming and MiXCR for clone calling, and kept in-frame beta chains. Here each entry gathers all rows of one CDR3 protein and keeps the most common genes and DNA. This sample is represented by roughly 490,000 distinct CDR3 sequences; about 5.7% of them were singletons. The top ten clones comprise approximately 4% of the sample. The material sequenced was blood, either unsorted or a sorted T cell fraction (not recorded which). All receptors come from a male donor with ankylosing spondylitis.

This clonotype was observed at least ten times. The chain employs TRBV7-2 and TRBJ2-3; possibly TRBD1 or TRBD2 for D (5 bases each). Germline V gene lookup returns CDR1 SGHTA and CDR2 FQGNSA. This CDR3 has 15 residues. V dropped 4 bases and J dropped 10 bases, with 21 bases sitting between them. CDR3 amino acids: CASSSGRGGERAQYF. CDR3 DNA sequence: TGTGCCAGCAGCTCAGGTCGTGGGGGAGAACGGGCGCAGTATTTT.

This clonotype was recorded at least ten times. This chain links TRBV6-1 with TRBJ2-2; D possibly corresponds to TRBD2 (5 bases). The CDR3 contains 16 residues. CDR1 is MNHNS and CDR2 is SASEGT in the germline V gene. V lost 5 bases and J lost 0, with 13 bases in between. The CDR3 DNA reads as TGTGCCAGCAGTCAACCAACGGGGACGAACACCGGGGAGCTGTTTTTT. Protein: CASSQPTGTNTGELFF.

In its sample, this clonotype was seen many times. The rearrangement joins TRBV7-2 to TRBJ2-7; TRBD2 matches 12 bases. Trimming cost V 8 bases and J 4 bases; bases outside gene matches: 9. CDR3 length: 15 residues. The germline V gene has CDR1 SGHTA and CDR2 FQGNSA. The CDR3 sequence: CASARGGTSGYEQYF. DNA for the CDR3: TGTGCCAGCGCCAGGGGAGGGACTAGCGGGTACGAGCAGTACTTC.

In this sample, this clonotype turned up many times. In nucleotides, the CDR3 is TGTGCCAGCAGGATAAACGGACGGCTAGCCAAAAACATTCAGTACTTC. It specifies CASRINGRLAKNIQYF. This chain uses TRBV12-3 or TRBV12-4 with TRBJ2-4; D is ambiguous. The CDR3 contains 16 residues. V was shortened by 6 bases and J by 0 bases, with 15 bases between the two germline ends.

This clonotype appeared many times. CDR3 sequence: CSALYPGGYNEQFF. The CDR3 bases are TGCAGTGCACTTTATCCGGGGGGGTACAATGAGCAGTTCTTC. The rearrangement links TRBV20-1 to TRBJ2-1, with 8 bases aligning to TRBD2. Germline loops: CDR1 DFQATT, CDR2 SNEGSKA (reference sequence). There are 14 residues in the CDR3. V was pared by 6 bases and J by 4 bases, with 8 bases of the junction left unmatched.

Many counts were recorded for this clonotype. This sequence joins TRBV4-2 and TRBJ1-5, with a possible D match to TRBD1 (6 bases). CDR3 size: 14 residues. Germline CDR1 LGHNA, CDR2 YNFKEQ. V was trimmed by 1 base and J by 7 bases, leaving 11 bases between them. The CDR3 DNA sequence: TGTGCCAGCAGCCAAGGGGGGGGCGAGCAGCCCCAGCATTTT. Translating gives CASSQGGGEQPQHF.

This clonotype was observed many times. The genes are TRBV10-3 and TRBJ1-6; weak D call: TRBD1 (5 bases). The CDR3 loop spans 15 amino acids. Germline V lookup: CDR1 ENHRY, CDR2 SYGVKD. Trimming removed 6 bases from V and 7 bases from J, with 16 bases in between. The CDR3 spells CAIRGSGRENSPLHF. CDR3 nucleotides: TGTGCCATCAGAGGTTCGGGACGGGAGAATTCACCCCTCCACTTT.

This clonotype was counted ten times or more. This sequence joins TRBV20-1 and TRBJ1-2; the match to TRBD1 covers 12 bases. Trimming took 6 bases from V and 8 from J; bases not matched to a gene: 7. The CDR3 has 13 residues. CDR1 DFQATT and CDR2 SNEGSKA come from the germline V gene (reference sequence). CDR3 DNA: TGCAGTGCCAGACGGGACAGGGGGCAAGGCTACACCTTC. It yields the protein CSARRDRGQGYTF.

This clonotype was found many times. The V gene is TRBV27, the J gene TRBJ2-7, with D possibly matching TRBD2 (5 bases). The CDR3 loop spans 13 amino acids. V was cut by 6 bases and J by 0 bases, with 9 bases left in between. CDR1 and CDR2 (germline): MNHEY, SMNVEV (reference sequence). CDR3 residues: CASRITSSYEQYF. The CDR3, as DNA: TGTGCCAGCAGGATTACTAGCTCCTACGAGCAGTACTTC.

V and J are TRBV14 and TRBJ2-4; 9 bases line up with TRBD2. CDR3 length equals 16 residues. Germline CDR1 and CDR2: SGHDN and FVKESK. V lost 3 bases, J lost 4 bases, and 7 bases stayed unmatched. The CDR3 protein is CASSQWREGVKNIQYF. The CDR3 nucleotides are TGTGCCAGCAGCCAGTGGCGGGAGGGAGTTAAAAACATTCAGTACTTC.

There are many counts of this clonotype. V and J are TRBV29-1 and TRBJ1-3; TRBD1 matches 7 bases. J gave up 4 bases and V 0 bases, and 9 bases lay outside the gene matches. Per germline, CDR1 SQVTM and CDR2 ANQGSEA. The CDR3 totals 16 residues. The CDR3: CSVEDHRGREGNTIYF. The CDR3 nucleotides read TGCAGCGTTGAAGATCATAGGGGGCGAGAAGGAAACACCATATATTTT.

Many counts were recorded for this clonotype. The chain is built from TRBV29-1 and TRBJ2-5, with TRBD1 identical over 10 bases. Losses at the gene ends were 0 bases for V and 6 bases for J; bases not matched to a gene: 7. CDR3 length: 15 residues. The germline CDR1 and CDR2 sequences are SQVTM and ANQGSEA. CDR3 sequence (DNA): TGCAGCGTTGAAGATCGGGACAGGGGCGGAAAGACCCAGTACTTC. This translates into CSVEDRDRGGKTQYF.

The table lists this clonotype with many counts. The chain employs TRBV6-2 or TRBV6-3 and TRBJ2-5; TRBD2 aligns across 14 bases. CDR3 length: 21 amino acids. V was clipped by 0 bases and J by 1 base; unmatched bases: 13. The germline CDR1 and CDR2 sequences are MNHEY and SVGEGT. CDR3 DNA sequence: TGTGCCAGCAGTTACTCTTTAGGACTAGCGGGAGGCATACTTCCCCAAGAGACCCAGTACTTC. This translates into CASSYSLGLAGGILPQETQYF.

This clonotype was seen many times. The chain uses TRBV9 and TRBJ1-2; no reliable D call. This CDR3 is 14 amino acids long. CDR1 SGDLS and CDR2 YYNGEE come from the germline V gene. The ends were cut back, 0 bases at V and 0 bases at J, with 6 bases in the middle. CDR3 coding DNA: TGTGCCAGCAGCGTAGTAACAGCTAACTATGGCTACACCTTC. Its protein product is CASSVVTANYGYTF.

There are many counts of this clonotype. This chain joins TRBV5-1 and TRBJ2-1; D remains unclear. V lost 0 bases, J lost 4 bases, and 14 bases lay in between. The V gene's germline CDR1 is SGHRS and CDR2 YFSETQ. The CDR3 is made up of 16 amino acids. CDR3 in amino acids: CASSLGPQNPYNEQFF. Here the CDR3 DNA reads TGCGCCAGCAGCTTGGGACCCCAAAACCCGTACAATGAGCAGTTCTTC.

At least ten counts were recorded for this clonotype. The rearrangement uses TRBV12-3 or TRBV12-4 and TRBJ2-7; TRBD2 matches 8 bases. After removal of 8 bases from V and 3 bases from J, the junction contained 9 bases not matched to a gene. The CDR3 has 14 residues. The CDR3 coding sequence is TGTGCCAGCGTAAGTAGCGGGGACCTCTACGAGCAGTACTTC. It yields the protein CASVSSGDLYEQYF.

There are many counts of this clonotype. The DNA of the CDR3 is TGTGCCAGCAGGACCCCAGGGAAAACTGAAGCTTTCTTT. It translates to CASRTPGKTEAFF. The V gene is TRBV12-3 or TRBV12-4, the J gene TRBJ1-1, with a tentative D call TRBD1 (5 bases). The ends were cut back, 6 bases at V and 5 bases at J, with 13 bases in the middle. This CDR3 is built from 13 residues.

This clonotype was seen repeatedly, ten times or more. This chain joins TRBV6-1 and TRBJ2-1, with D maybe TRBD2 (6 bases). The V end lost 9 bases, the J end lost 0 bases, and 12 bases lay between the germline ends. The CDR3 has 14 residues. Germline loops: CDR1 MNHNS, CDR2 SASEGT. The CDR3 reads CASRDWSSYNEQFF. The CDR3 nucleotides read TGTGCCAGTCGGGACTGGAGCTCCTACAATGAGCAGTTCTTC.

The chain combines TRBV2 with TRBJ2-7; D remains ambiguous. Germline V CDR1 and CDR2: SNHLY, FYNNEI. Between the trimmed V and J ends, which lost 7 bases and 3 bases, there was a span of 10 bases. CDR3 size: 12 residues. The CDR3 DNA is TGTGCCAGCACTCGGTTCTACTACGAGCAGTACTTC. As protein: CASTRFYYEQYF.

This rearrangement joins TRBV6-1 to TRBJ2-6; D could derive from TRBD1 or TRBD2 (5 bases each). The CDR3 totals 15 residues. CDR1 MNHNS and CDR2 SASEGT come from the germline V gene. Trimming cost V 6 bases and J 5 bases, with 14 bases left between them. CDR3 residues: CASSLVGARANVLTF. Written as DNA, the CDR3 is TGTGCCAGCAGCCTCGTCGGGGCAAGGGCCAACGTCCTGACTTTC.

V is TRBV6-1 and J is TRBJ2-7, with 7 bases that match TRBD1. V shed 6 bases, J shed 0 bases, and the junction held 5 bases outside the gene matches. The V gene's germline CDR1 is MNHNS and CDR2 SASEGT. CDR3 length: 14 residues. CDR3 amino acids: CASSGQAGSYEQYF. The CDR3 nucleotides are TGTGCCAGCAGCGGACAGGCGGGCTCCTACGAGCAGTACTTC.

This clonotype was found many times. The chain is built from TRBV7-8 and TRBJ2-7; TRBD2 agrees at 12 bases. CDR3 length: 15 residues. V shed 6 bases and J 2 bases; nucleotides not matched to a gene: 5. Germline CDR1 reads SGHVS; CDR2 reads FQNEAQ. The CDR3 DNA reads as TGTGCCAGCAGTGATCGACTAGCGGGAGCCTACGAGCAGTACTTC. It specifies CASSDRLAGAYEQYF.

This sequence joins TRBV12-3 or TRBV12-4 and TRBJ2-1; 8 bases align to TRBD2. The length of the CDR3 is 14 residues. The V and J ends lost 5 bases and 2 bases, in that order; junction bases with no gene match: 2. CDR3 amino acids: CASSRTSPYNEQFF. CDR3 bases: TGTGCCAGCAGTAGGACTAGCCCCTACAATGAGCAGTTCTTC.

This clonotype came up many times. This chain connects TRBV7-2 to TRBJ1-4; D remains unclear. Trimming removed 1 base at V and 0 bases at J, with 9 bases between. The CDR3 has 16 amino acids. Germline-derived CDR1 and CDR2 are SGHTA and FQGNSA. CDR3 nucleotides: TGTGCCAGCAGCTTAGACACGGGAGCAACTAATGAAAAACTGTTTTTT. It translates to CASSLDTGATNEKLFF. Filled out from reference TRBV7-2 and TRBJ1-4, the complete variable domain reads GAGVSQSPSNKVTEKGKDVELRCDPISGHTALYWYRQSLGQGLEFLIYFQGNSAPDKSGLPSDRFSAERTGGSVSTLTIQRTQQEDSAVYLCASSLDTGATNEKLFFGSGTQLSVL.

This clonotype was counted at least ten times. V gene TRBV10-3 combines with J gene TRBJ2-7, with a tentative D call TRBD1 (6 bases). CDR1 and CDR2 from the germline V gene are ENHRY and SYGVKD. There are 16 residues in the CDR3. V lost 2 bases to trimming and J lost 2 bases, with 16 bases between them. The chain's CDR3 is CAISEPKAGATYEQYF. The CDR3 region has the DNA TGTGCCATCAGTGAGCCGAAGGCAGGGGCCACCTACGAGCAGTACTTC.

This clonotype showed up many times. J is TRBJ2-7 and V is TRBV5-6; the D call may be TRBD1 or TRBD2 (5 bases each). Looked up from germline, CDR1 is SGHDT and CDR2 is YYEEEE. The CDR3 consists of 16 residues. The V end lost 2 bases, the J end lost 0 bases, and 15 bases lay between the germline ends. CDR3 sequence reads: CASSFPRDVYSYEQYF. CDR3 DNA: TGTGCCAGCAGCTTCCCCCGGGACGTATACTCCTACGAGCAGTACTTC.

There are many counts of this clonotype. The chain is built from TRBV18 and TRBJ1-5, with 8 bases that match TRBD1. This CDR3 spans 13 amino acids. CDR1 and CDR2 from the germline V gene are KGHSH and LQKENI. With V trimmed by 3 bases and J by 6 bases, 1 base remained unmatched. CDR3 protein: CASSPDRVQPQHF. In DNA, the CDR3 is TGTGCCAGCTCACCGGACAGGGTTCAGCCCCAGCATTTT.

CDR3 protein: CASSPRNFSPLHF. The CDR3 nucleotides are TGTGCCAGCAGCCCCCGAAATTTCTCACCCCTCCACTTT. The chain is built from TRBV7-2 and TRBJ1-6; D is uncertain. Between the trimmed V and J ends, which lost 5 bases and 10 bases, there was a span of 12 bases. CDR1 is SGHTA, CDR2 FQGNSA, per germline. The CDR3 sequence is 13 residues long.

This clonotype was observed many times. This rearrangement joins TRBV7-2 to TRBJ2-2; D unclear. CDR3 length: 14 amino acids. Germline assignment: CDR1 SGHTA and CDR2 FQGNSA. Trimming removed 2 bases from V and 5 bases from J, with 9 bases in between. The CDR3 spells CASSLSGLTGELFF. The CDR3 nucleotides are TGTGCCAGCAGCTTATCGGGTCTGACCGGGGAGCTGTTTTTT.

Note on this clonotype: One junction end disagrees with the germline gene, perhaps due to a read error. The chain is built from TRBV4-2 and TRBJ1-1; D is undetermined. The CDR3 extends over 13 amino acids. Germline CDR1 LGHNA, CDR2 YNFKEQ. CDR3 protein: CAISPGPRSEAFF. CDR3 sequence (DNA): TGTGCCATCAGCCCCGGGCCTCGGAGCGAAGCTTTCTTT.